This passage covers 32 T cell receptor beta chains from one sample sequenced in a study of T cells in Graves' hyperthyroidism and ophthalmopathy. There were TCR beta CDR3 regions amplified from RNA transcripts. The HTBI primer set served for first-round RT-PCR of the TCR CDR3. Each CDR3 protein is one row after TCRdb ran MiXCR on the multiplex PCR reads. Here the sample spans nearly 250,000 distinct CDR3 sequences, around 24% being singletons. Sample: blood. The receptor set was obtained from a woman in her 40s with Graves' ophthalmopathy.

This clonotype was recorded many times. This rearrangement joins TRBV6-5 to TRBJ2-5; D is tentatively TRBD1 or TRBD2 (5 bases each). The CDR3 is made up of 17 amino acids. V lost 6 bases and J 1 base, leaving 21 bases between the germline ends. Per the germline V gene, CDR1 is MNHEY and CDR2 is SVGAGI. The CDR3 region has the DNA TGTGCCAGCAGCCCCTCATGGGGACGGTCCTTCCAAGAGACCCAGTACTTC. Translated, it gives CASSPSWGRSFQETQYF.

In this sample, this clonotype turned up many times. The CDR3 loop reads CASSDGNQPQHF. CDR3 DNA: TGTGCCAGCAGCGATGGCAATCAGCCCCAGCATTTT. The V call is TRBV7-9, the J call TRBJ1-5; the D is unclear. The CDR3 has 12 amino acids. Trimming left V 5 bases short and J 2 bases short, with 4 bases between. Germline V lookup: CDR1 SEHNR, CDR2 FQNEAQ (reference sequence).

Ten or more counts support this clonotype. This chain uses TRBV6-5 with TRBJ2-7; 8 nucleotides align to TRBD1. V dropped 2 bases and J dropped 0; count of bases not matched to a gene: 6. Germline V CDR1 and CDR2: MNHEY, SVGAGI. This CDR3 is 16 amino acids long. The CDR3 is CASSYRTGRSSYEQYF. CDR3 in DNA: TGTGCCAGCAGTTACAGGACAGGGAGGAGCTCCTACGAGCAGTACTTC.

V is TRBV30 and J is TRBJ1-1; TRBD1 is a possible D gene (6 bases). This CDR3 spans 13 amino acids. Germline loops: CDR1 GTSNPN, CDR2 SVGIG (reference sequence). Trimming pared 3 bases from V and 4 bases from J, leaving 12 bases between. CDR3 nucleotide sequence: TGTGCCTGGAGCCGCAGGGGATTCACTGAAGCTTTCTTT. Its protein product is CAWSRRGFTEAFF.

This clonotype was recorded at least ten times. This rearrangement joins TRBV5-1 to TRBJ1-2; 7 bases are a match to TRBD1. This CDR3 comprises 16 residues. Per the germline V gene, CDR1 is SGHRS and CDR2 is YFSETQ. V shed 0 bases and J 2 bases; nucleotides not matched to a gene: 7. The CDR3 spells CASSLGMPGQNYGYTF. The CDR3 nucleotides read TGCGCCAGCAGCTTGGGAATGCCGGGACAGAACTATGGCTACACCTTC.

CDR3 in DNA: TGTGCCAGCAGCTTCGAACAGGGATCCGAGCAGTACTTC. It codes for CASSFEQGSEQYF. This chain joins TRBV7-2 and TRBJ2-7; perhaps TRBD1 as D (6 bases). V gave up 3 bases and J gave up 6 bases, with 12 bases separating them. The CDR3 runs to 13 residues. Germline V gene lookup returns CDR1 SGHTA and CDR2 FQGNSA.

This clonotype was counted at least ten times. V and J are TRBV6-2 or TRBV6-3 and TRBJ2-7; 9 bases are shared with TRBD1. V shed 7 bases and J 6 bases; nucleotides not matched to a gene: 13. CDR3 length equals 15 residues. Germline V CDR1 and CDR2: MNHEY, SVGEGT. The CDR3 nucleotides are TGTGCCAGCAAGATCGCCGGGACAGGGCATTCCGAGCAGTACTTC. Translation gives CASKIAGTGHSEQYF.

This clonotype was picked up many times. This chain connects TRBV5-8 to TRBJ2-2; D call uncertain. CDR1 SGHTS and CDR2 YDEGEE come from the germline V gene. V shed 1 base and J shed 1 base, with 8 bases lying between them. The CDR3 has 15 amino acids. The CDR3 region is CASSLRVKNTGELFF. For the CDR3, the DNA is TGTGCCAGCAGCTTGAGGGTAAAGAACACCGGGGAGCTGTTTTTT.

Concerning this clonotype: Germline is not matched at one junction end, which may reflect a read error. The chain uses TRBV4-2 and TRBJ2-7, with TRBD1 matching 8 bases. The CDR3 is 18 residues long. CDR1 and CDR2 (germline): LGHNA, YNFKEQ. The CDR3 nucleotides are TGTGCCAGCAGCCAAGGGGACAGGTTCCAAAAGACCTTCTACGAGCGGTACTTC. It yields the protein CASSQGDRFQKTFYERYF.

This clonotype was seen at least ten times. V usage is TRBV12-3 or TRBV12-4 and J usage is TRBJ2-5; 8 nucleotides agree with TRBD2. The length of the CDR3 is 13 residues. Germline trimming cut 6 bases from V and 5 bases from J; bases unmatched to any gene: 5. For the CDR3, the DNA is TGTGCCAGCAGGAGCGGGAGTCTGGAGACCCAGTACTTC. Protein: CASRSGSLETQYF.

This clonotype has at least ten counts. The genes are TRBV30 and TRBJ1-1; 7 nucleotides line up with TRBD1. The CDR3 sequence is 14 residues long. With 4 bases clipped from V and 4 bases from J, the junction kept 9 bases outside the gene matches. Germline V gives CDR1 GTSNPN, CDR2 SVGIG (reference sequence). The CDR3 DNA sequence: TGTGCCTGGACCGGGGACAGCGGGGGCACTGAAGCTTTCTTT. Its protein product is CAWTGDSGGTEAFF.

The chain joins TRBV29-1 to TRBJ1-2, with 9 bases matching TRBD1. This CDR3 comprises 13 residues. Germline V lookup: CDR1 SQVTM, CDR2 ANQGSEA. V dropped 5 bases and J dropped 4; count of bases not matched to a gene: 5. The CDR3 coding sequence is TGCAGCGTTCAACCGGGACAGGGCTATGGCTACACCTTC. As protein: CSVQPGQGYGYTF.

A remark on this clonotype: A much larger clone lies a single base off, so this may be a read error. This chain connects TRBV20-1 to TRBJ2-2; D is possibly TRBD2 (6 bases). The CDR3 is 14 amino acids. Germline CDR1 reads DFQATT; CDR2 reads SNEGSKA (reference sequence). CDR3 loop: CSARTGSRTGDLFF. The CDR3 DNA sequence: TGCAGTGCTAGGACCGGGAGTCGGACCGGGGATCTGTTTTTT.

There are many counts of this clonotype. This chain links TRBV11-1 with TRBJ2-5; 10 nucleotides align to TRBD2. CDR3 length: 17 amino acids. The junction had 10 bases not matched to a gene; V was cut back by 3 bases and J by 3 bases. Looked up from germline, CDR1 is SGHAT and CDR2 is FQDESV (reference sequence). CDR3 residues: CASSLLVGLAGEETQYF. The DNA of the CDR3 is TGTGCCAGCAGCTTGCTTGTGGGGCTAGCGGGAGAAGAGACCCAGTACTTC.

This clonotype was seen at least ten times. The rearrangement joins TRBV30 to TRBJ1-3; tentative D call: TRBD1 (6 bases). The CDR3 extends over 15 amino acids. The germline gives CDR1 GTSNPN, CDR2 SVGIG (reference sequence). V was shortened by 0 bases and J by 3 bases, with 12 bases between the two germline ends. The CDR3 DNA follows: TGTGCCTGGAGTGTGGCGGGGGCAGGTGGAAACACCATATATTTT. It specifies CAWSVAGAGGNTIYF.

This clonotype was observed at least ten times. This chain joins TRBV7-2 and TRBJ2-2; D remains unclear. V was shortened by 2 bases and J by 4 bases, with 8 bases between the two germline ends. This CDR3 comprises 14 residues. In germline, CDR1 is SGHTA, CDR2 FQGNSA. The DNA for the CDR3 is TGTGCCAGCAGCTTACAGCGTGGCACCGGGGAGCTGTTTTTT. The encoded protein is CASSLQRGTGELFF.

This clonotype was counted between two and nine times. The chain recombines TRBV5-1 with TRBJ1-1; no reliable D call. This CDR3 region has 12 residues. Germline CDR1 reads SGHRS; CDR2 reads YFSETQ. Between the trimmed V and J ends, which lost 0 bases and 5 bases, there was a span of 5 bases. In nucleotides, the CDR3 is TGCGCCAGCAGCTTGGGAGTTACTGAAGCTTTCTTT. This sequence encodes CASSLGVTEAFF.

The chain combines TRBV2 with TRBJ2-5; 8 bases agree with TRBD2. The CDR3 consists of 15 residues. Germline CDR1 SNHLY, CDR2 FYNNEI. The junction had 9 bases not matched to a gene; V was cut back by 4 bases and J by 5 bases. The CDR3 sequence: CASSVRSGTGETQYF. The CDR3 DNA reads as TGTGCCAGCAGTGTCCGTAGCGGGACGGGGGAGACCCAGTACTTC.

This clonotype was detected ten times or more. V gene TRBV6-2 or TRBV6-3 combines with J gene TRBJ2-5; 8 nucleotides line up with TRBD1. CDR3 size: 16 residues. Germline V gene data show CDR1 as MNHEY and CDR2 as SVGEGT. The junction had 9 bases not matched to a gene; V was cut back by 4 bases and J by 2 bases. CDR3 coding DNA: TGTGCCAGCAGTTTAACTCGACAGGGGCTACAAGAGACCCAGTACTTC. Residues: CASSLTRQGLQETQYF.

This clonotype was counted at least ten times. The J gene is TRBJ2-7, the V gene TRBV4-2; TRBD1 matches 8 bases. This CDR3 region has 17 residues. The ends lost 2 bases at V and 2 bases at J; junction bases unmatched: 11. From germline, CDR1 is LGHNA and CDR2 YNFKEQ. Here the CDR3 reads CASSQIGTGGTPYEQYF. The CDR3 DNA sequence: TGTGCCAGCAGCCAAATCGGTACAGGGGGAACCCCCTACGAGCAGTACTTC.

In its sample, this clonotype was seen many times. The V call is TRBV30, the J call TRBJ2-5, with D uncertain. Trimming cost V 1 base and J 2 bases, with 8 bases left between them. Germline CDR1 GTSNPN, CDR2 SVGIG (reference sequence). The CDR3 totals 13 residues. Written as DNA, the CDR3 is TGTGCCTGGAGTGACGGGCGTCAAGAGACCCAGTACTTC. It is translated as CAWSDGRQETQYF.

This clonotype was found many times. The J gene is TRBJ1-2, the V gene TRBV30, with 8 bases lining up with TRBD1. This CDR3 contains 14 residues. Germline assignment: CDR1 GTSNPN and CDR2 SVGIG (reference sequence). J gave up 5 bases and V 1 base, and 6 bases lay outside the gene matches. This chain's CDR3 is CAWSGTGWWYGYTF. DNA for the CDR3: TGTGCCTGGAGTGGGACAGGGTGGTGGTATGGCTACACCTTC.

This clonotype was seen many times. The chain combines TRBV6-1 with TRBJ2-7; D is perhaps TRBD2 (5 bases). This CDR3 region has 13 residues. Trimming removed 3 bases at V and 2 bases at J, with 8 bases between. Germline V gene lookup returns CDR1 MNHNS and CDR2 SASEGT. The CDR3 reads CASSDLGAYEQYF. In nucleotides, the CDR3 is TGTGCCAGCAGTGATCTGGGAGCCTACGAGCAGTACTTC.

The rearrangement uses TRBV28 and TRBJ2-2; 8 bases line up with TRBD2. This CDR3 contains 14 residues. V was pared by 9 bases and J by 4 bases, with 7 bases of the junction left unmatched. Germline CDR1 is MDHEN and CDR2 is SYDVKM. CDR3 DNA: TGTGCCAGTTTAAGCGGGAGCTTCACCGGGGAGCTGTTTTTT. Protein: CASLSGSFTGELFF.

This clonotype was seen a few times. This chain joins TRBV20-1 and TRBJ2-7, with 11 nucleotides matching TRBD1. J gave up 5 bases and V 6 bases, and 12 bases lay outside the gene matches. This CDR3 is built from 15 residues. Germline V gene lookup returns CDR1 DFQATT and CDR2 SNEGSKA (reference sequence). The DNA of the CDR3 is TGCAGTGCAGAGACGTCGGGGACAGGGGGTAACGAGCAGTACTTC. It is translated as CSAETSGTGGNEQYF.

In nucleotides, the CDR3 is TGTGCCAGCAGTCTACCCGGGACAGGGCGGAATCAGCCCCAGCATTTT. Protein: CASSLPGTGRNQPQHF. The rearrangement uses TRBV6-2 or TRBV6-3 and TRBJ1-5; TRBD1 aligns across 9 bases. The germline CDR1 and CDR2 sequences are MNHEY and SVGEGT. Unmatched junction bases numbered 9, after V lost 5 bases and J lost 4 bases. The CDR3 has 16 residues.

This clonotype was detected many times. The chain combines TRBV3-1 with TRBJ2-7, with D perhaps given as TRBD1 or TRBD2 (5 bases each). The germline V gene has CDR1 LGHDT and CDR2 YNNKEL (reference sequence). The V end lost 7 bases, the J end lost 1 base, and 14 bases lay between the germline ends. The CDR3 contains 14 residues. The DNA for the CDR3 is TGTGCCAGCACCCCTCGGGACGGATCCTACGAGCAGTACTTC. Translating it yields CASTPRDGSYEQYF.

This chain links TRBV12-3 or TRBV12-4 with TRBJ1-5, with 7 bases aligning to TRBD1. The CDR3 covers 15 residues. The V and J ends lost 6 bases and 0 bases, in that order; junction bases with no gene match: 5. The CDR3 bases are TGTGCCAGCAGGAGACAGGGATTTAGCAATCAGCCCCAGCATTTT. Translation: CASRRQGFSNQPQHF.

Ten or more counts support this clonotype. The gene calls are TRBV2 and TRBJ2-5, with D possibly matching TRBD1 (6 bases). The germline V gene encodes CDR1 SNHLY and CDR2 FYNNEI. Trimming cost V 7 bases and J 1 base, with 10 bases left between them. The CDR3 sequence is 13 residues long. The CDR3 DNA sequence: TGTGCCAGCATAAAAGGGGGCCAAGAGACCCAGTACTTC. As protein: CASIKGGQETQYF.

This clonotype came up many times. The chain links TRBV4-1 to TRBJ2-7; no reliable D call. This CDR3 region has 15 residues. Trimming took 0 bases from V and 0 from J, leaving 9 bases between them. In germline, CDR1 is MGHRA, CDR2 YSYEKL. The CDR3 sequence is CASSQESTDSYEQYF. The CDR3 DNA follows: TGCGCCAGCAGCCAAGAATCCACAGACTCCTACGAGCAGTACTTC.

This clonotype occurred many times. At one end the junction does not follow the germline gene, possibly because of a read error. CDR3 bases: TGTGCATGGAGGTCCCGGAGGGAGACCCAGTACTTC. It encodes CAWRSRRETQYF. The chain couples TRBV30 to TRBJ2-5, with D maybe TRBD2 (5 bases). CDR3 length: 12 residues. Germline V gives CDR1 GTSNPN, CDR2 SVGIG (reference sequence).

This clonotype was found many times. V gene TRBV2 combines with J gene TRBJ2-4, with a tentative D call TRBD1 (5 bases). V was cut by 5 bases and J by 0 bases, with 23 bases left in between. This CDR3 spans 19 amino acids. Germline-derived CDR1 and CDR2 are SNHLY and FYNNEI. As DNA, the CDR3 is TGTGCCAGCAGTCCCCTTCAGACAGAATCCTTAATAGCCAAAAACATTCAGTACTTC. It codes for CASSPLQTESLIAKNIQYF. Full variable domain (rest looked up from reference TRBV2 and TRBJ2-4): EPEVTQTPSHQVTQMGQEVILRCVPISNHLYFYWYRQILGQKVEFLVSFYNNEISEKSEIFDDQFSVERPDGSNFTLKIRSTKLEDSAMYFCASSPLQTESLIAKNIQYFGAGTRLSVL.